This T cell receptor beta chain was captured by sequencing in a study of cytomegalovirus exposure and HLA in healthy donors (dated 2017 in TCRdb). About the investigation overall: According to an earlier analysis of around 600 of the donors, about 190 million T cells yielded 117 million unique TCR beta sequences and about 280 Gb of sequence data. Genome-wide SNP genotypes for about 65% of the roughly 700 donors were used in a later genetic analysis, which treated that subset as a discovery cohort. The aim of the study was to test whether cataloging public T cell receptors could identify signatures of past pathogen exposure. In addition to the first cohort of 650 to 750 subjects, a separate validation cohort of 120 different subjects was used. Roughly 5 DR-DQ haplotypes were handled as single units for association and clustering because linkage in the cohort was strong. To predict cytomegalovirus infection status, the study combined high-throughput TCR immunosequencing, statistical association of individual TCRs with disease status, and machine learning. Donor age, sex, ethnicity and CMV serostatus were collected together with the repertoire data. All discovery cohort repertoires had been generated using a single sequencing platform. To study patterns of TCR occurrence, a later analysis re-analyzed previously published TCR beta repertoires from several hundred donors and added high-resolution HLA genotyping. Both class I and class II loci were covered by HLA typing, at four-digit resolution. Typing coverage differed by locus: A, B, C, DRB1 and DQB1 were typed in roughly 629-640 donors, DQA1 in approximately 520, DPA1 in around 610, and DPB1 in 400 to 490. An earlier analysis of nearly 600 of the donors applied high-throughput TCR beta sequencing to assess whether each TCR beta V gene segment acted as functional or pseudogenic. An early release that covered approximately 600 HLA-typed donors contained about 300 gigabases of sequencing data and some 87 million unique TCR sequences. Of the 300 to 500 genotyped donors, approximately 80% were placed in the genetic ancestry cluster associated with self-reported Caucasian donors. Among 300 to 450 genotyped donors of the cohort, an average of about 240,000 unique TCR beta nucleotide sequences were sequenced per donor, around 18% of them non-productive. The T cell repertoires of several hundred subjects were profiled by immunosequencing and related to cytomegalovirus serostatus. Rather than drawing on any new phenotypic data, the later analysis identified candidate immune exposures from TCR beta sequences and the way those sequences occurred across donors.

In total, roughly 670 healthy bone marrow donors made up the cohort. All cohort members were sampled while nominally healthy, although unrecorded immune exposures were likely present. The donor tested CMV seropositive, placing the donor among the 250 to 300 seropositive members of the cohort. Each donor provided a peripheral blood sample, and peripheral blood mononuclear cells were used for TCR beta sequencing. The Qiagen DNeasy Blood Extraction Kit was used to extract genomic DNA from the blood cell samples. The library was prepared using the immunoSEQ multiplex PCR assay. For the multiplex PCR, a mixture combining 60 forward primers for TCR Vbeta segments and 13 reverse primers for TCR Jbeta segments was used. Amplification of the CDR3 region of rearranged TCR beta genes was performed with a multiplex PCR assay on genomic DNA. Amplified TCR beta libraries were sequenced as 87-base-pair reads on the Illumina HiSeq System. As for the original processing: In a later analysis, around 80 million unique TCR beta chains were counted across the 650 to 700 repertoires, and roughly 11 million of these chains were shared by at least two donors. Raw reads were error-corrected and collapsed into unique sequences by a nearest-neighbor algorithm in which closely related sequences were merged to remove PCR and sequencing errors. V, D and J gene segments were assigned by aligning CDR3 sequences to IMGT reference sequences. For a sequence to be retained, at least a six-nucleotide match to both a V gene segment and a J gene segment was required. A rearrangement was called productive if the CDR3 had no stop codons and remained in frame with V and J, and every other rearrangement was called non-productive. CDR3 was defined by IMGT convention, running from the second conserved V-encoded cysteine to the conserved J-encoded phenylalanine. The earlier analysis of 450 to 750 of the donors excluded any sequence lacking an unambiguous match to a single V gene segment. In an earlier analysis of approximately 550 of the donors, V segments were called functional above 56.7% productive rearrangements and were called segregating when the between-donor standard deviation exceeded 5%. A statistical classification framework was developed to diagnose cytomegalovirus status using the catalog of TCR beta chain sequences. In a later analysis, TCR nucleotide sequences were compared against IMGT/GENE-DB human TR gene sequences so that V and J genes could be assigned. In a later analysis, CDR3 sequences and most-parsimonious VDJ recombination scenarios were assigned using the TCRdist pipeline. In a later analysis, each TCR beta chain was defined by its CDR3 amino acid sequence together with its V-gene family, and reads lacking a unique V-gene family were excluded. As a way to deal with suspected cross-contamination and a sequencing artifact, a later analysis dropped approximately 570 nucleotide sequences that were highly shared and had low generation probability. For each public chain, a later analysis derived a clonal expansion index from normalized ranks of inferred template counts within each repertoire. A later analysis computed generation probabilities with a VDJ recombination model fitted to out-of-frame rearrangements, and checked the results against IGoR. In a later analysis, TCR-TCR, TCR-HLA and TCR-CMV co-occurrence was scored with hypergeometric tests, and a repertoire-size bias correction was applied to TCR pairs. To estimate false discovery rates, a later analysis permuted the HLA or CMV assignments 20 times. In a later analysis, co-occurring TCRs were grouped using DBSCAN, with TCRdist sequence similarity added in when clustering inside HLA-allele-positive subsets. Repertoires with fewer than 30,000 or more than 120,000 public chains were left out of co-occurrence clustering, as were five repertoires with anomalous nucleotide sharing. Not all clones reach the TCRdb copy of this immuneACCESS table, which keeps in-frame sequences only. Checked studies attribute under half of the gap to unresolved V genes and leave the rest unexplained. Clone size and the V and J calls come from that table; the DNA yielded D and trimming. This sample comprises 150,000 to 200,000 clones, about 79% of them detected only once. More than 0.75% of the sample is held by the ten biggest clonotypes.

The paper's findings and limits, for the study overall: In a later analysis, several top co-occurrence clusters were reported to appear linked to parvovirus B19, influenza, CMV and Epstein-Barr virus. This cohort had only TCR beta chains sequenced, and the lack of alpha or paired-chain data limited which features could be detected. Immune exposure information for the cohort was limited to CMV serostatus. In a later analysis, TCR association rates were found to vary across HLA loci, with the most associated TCRs seen for DRB1 alleles and the fewest for HLA-C alleles. Broadly in line with IMGT annotations, most TCR beta V segments showed up in productive rearrangements about 87% or about 30% of the time in an earlier analysis of roughly 590 of the donors. Because some donors lacked HLA typing at each locus, the association tests relied only on the typed subset. Fewer than 20 rarely observed V segments, including chromosome 9 orphons, were excluded from the earlier analysis of several hundred of the donors because counts were too low. At a false discovery rate of 0.05, a later analysis linked 16,951 TCR beta sequences to specific HLA alleles. A few of the identified cytomegalovirus-associated TCR beta chains were confirmed in vitro to be specific for cytomegalovirus antigens. In a later genetic analysis, a missense DCLRE1C variant was associated with V-gene and J-gene trimming of TCR beta chains, and the association was replicated in an independent cohort. According to the authors, the approach could potentially be generalized to other disease states and immunological phenotypes. A total of roughly 160 TCR beta chains were listed by the study as associated with cytomegalovirus. Most TCR sequences were seen in very few donors, while some public TCRs were found in many individuals. Correlated functional status among segregating V segments might be attributable to linkage disequilibrium, but an unknown experimental factor could not be ruled out. Roughly uniform sequencing depth across donors was assumed in presence/absence analyses, although this assumption may not hold. A further reported finding was that TCR beta sequences accurately predicted the HLA-A and HLA-B alleles for most subjects in the first cohort. According to a later analysis, most CMV-associated TCR beta chains appeared to be HLA-restricted, and the HLA associations seemed to be driven largely by CMV exposure. The 87-base-pair reads could not distinguish some IMGT-functional V segments, including TRBV6-2 and TRBV6-3, so those segments were excluded. In a later analysis, HLA-associated TCR beta chains were found to be more clonally expanded and to have lower generation probabilities than equally common non-associated chains. According to a later genetic analysis, donors in an Asian-associated ancestry cluster had fewer N-insertions in productive TCRs than the roughly 670-donor mean. Cytomegalovirus status was reported to be diagnosed by the classifier with high specificity and sensitivity in both the original and validation cohorts. A group of highly shared sequence variants was considered likely to be a technical artifact of the sequencing pipeline. When HLA alleles, especially DR and DQ, strongly co-occurred, TCR associations were difficult to assign to individual alleles.

The germline V gene specifies ENHRY as CDR1 and SYGVKD as CDR2. The CDR3 runs 15 amino acids, cysteine and phenylalanine included. Solely the CDR3 DNA is kept, with 45 bases framed from the first base. Trimming leaves V shorter by 5 bases and J shorter by 5 bases, with the junction holding 8 bases beyond the gene matches. A remark on this clone: Its target antigen remains unknown. No much larger clonotype is one base removed from it; base qualities were not supplied.

This receptor was taken from a woman between 50 and 59 years old in good health and CMV-seropositive. Recombination linked TRBV10-3 to TRBJ2-1, and TRBD2 aligns with 8 junction nucleotides. Sequenced material: PBMCs. Here the CDR3 is given as CAISKLAGGDNEQFF. At the DNA level, the sequence is TGTGCCATCAGTAAGCTAGCGGGCGGCGACAATGAGCAGTTCTTC.